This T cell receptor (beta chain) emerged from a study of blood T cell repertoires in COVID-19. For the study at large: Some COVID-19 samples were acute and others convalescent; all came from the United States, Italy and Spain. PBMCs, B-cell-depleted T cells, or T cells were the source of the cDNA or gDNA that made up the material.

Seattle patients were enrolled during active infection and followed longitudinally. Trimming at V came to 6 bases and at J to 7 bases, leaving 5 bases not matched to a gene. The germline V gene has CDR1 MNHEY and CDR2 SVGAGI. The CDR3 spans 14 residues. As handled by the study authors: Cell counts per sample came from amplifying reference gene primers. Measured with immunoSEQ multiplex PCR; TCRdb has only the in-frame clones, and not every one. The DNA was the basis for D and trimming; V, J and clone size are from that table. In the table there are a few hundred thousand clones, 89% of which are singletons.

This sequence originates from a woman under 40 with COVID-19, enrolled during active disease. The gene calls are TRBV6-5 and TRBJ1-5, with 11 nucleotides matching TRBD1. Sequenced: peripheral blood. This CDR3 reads CASRGQGARQPQHF. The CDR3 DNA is TGTGCCAGCAGAGGACAGGGGGCGCGGCAGCCCCAGCATTTT.